This TCR beta chain was recorded in a study of blood T cell repertoires in COVID-19. Study-level information: Acute and convalescent COVID-19 samples came from the United States, Italy and Spain. Nucleic acid was either cDNA or gDNA, and it came from T cells, B-cell-depleted T cells, or PBMCs.

Under the authors' procedure: How many nucleated cells were present was estimated from reference gene primer amplification. Profiled with immunoSEQ multiplex PCR; TCRdb holds only in-frame clones, not every one. For V, J and clone size, that table is used; D and trimming come from the DNA. The sample holds hundreds of thousands of clones; about nine tenths are singletons and the top ten take under 2%. Germline CDR1 reads SNHLY; CDR2 reads FYNNEI. J gave up 8 bases and V 11 bases, and 6 bases lay outside the gene matches. CDR3 length equals 13 residues. The rearrangement links TRBV2 to TRBJ1-4; 12 bases agree with TRBD1. The receptor's source is a woman aged 60 to 75 who had recovered from COVID-19. The source material was peripheral blood. The DNA of the CDR3 is TGTGCCGGGGGACAGGGGGCTGAAGAAAAACTGTTTTTT. Its protein is CAGGQGAEEKLFF. Using reference TRBV2 and TRBJ1-4 for the parts outside the CDR3, the full variable domain is EPEVTQTPSHQVTQMGQEVILRCVPISNHLYFYWYRQILGQKVEFLVSFYNNEISEKSEIFDDQFSVERPDGSNFTLKIRSTKLEDSAMYFCAGGQGAEEKLFFGSGTQLSVL.